Given below is one TCR beta chain in context. Since no conserved phenylalanine or tryptophan closes the CDR3, a read error is the likely cause. The CDR3 is 16 amino acids. Trimming cost V 0 bases and J 3 bases; bases outside gene matches: 5. Germline V CDR1 and CDR2: MNHEY, SMNVEV (reference sequence). This specimen comes from a study of molecular identifiers for immune sequencing clone quantification. TCR libraries were built in bulk with a published protocol and specific TCR primers. TCRdb analysed the PCR reads with MiXCR anew, one entry per CDR3 protein. The sample contains approximately 320,000 distinct CDR3 sequences, roughly 24% of which appear only once.

Input material: naive CD8+ T cells from blood, with Jurkat cell RNA spiked in. Sample subset: FACS-sorted CD8+CD4-CCR7+CD45RA+ naive T cells. The TCR comes from a human donor in good health. Some libraries in this study had Jurkat cell RNA spiked in. The chain employs TRBV27 and TRBJ2-7; 10 nucleotides match TRBD1. The CDR3 DNA follows: TGTGCCAGCAGTTTATCGGCCGGGACAGGGGACTACGAGCAGTACCTC. As protein: CASSLSAGTGDYEQYL.